These 7 T cell receptor beta chains came from one sample sequenced in a study of PD-L1 blockade in urothelial cancer. Using immunoSEQ multiplex PCR, the repertoire was profiled, and TCRdb retains in-frame clones only, with some absent. The repertoire holds more than 30,000 clones, around 89% seen once, with about 2% in the top ten. This sample comprised PBMCs, obtained around atezolizumab (anti-PD-L1) treatment. These receptors were collected from a man aged 55 to 70 with urothelial cancer.

J is TRBJ1-1 and V is TRBV27; the D is unclear. The CDR3 has 14 amino acids. Germline values: CDR1 MNHEY, CDR2 SMNVEV (reference sequence). Trimming stripped 1 base from V and 3 bases from J, with 9 bases between. CDR3 sequence reads: CASSLFLADTEAFF. The CDR3 nucleotides are TGTGCCAGCAGTTTATTTCTGGCCGACACTGAAGCTTTCTTT.

The chain couples TRBV27 to TRBJ2-7, with D tentatively TRBD2 (7 bases). The CDR3 is 16 residues long. The germline gives CDR1 MNHEY, CDR2 SMNVEV (reference sequence). V was shortened by 0 bases and J by 2 bases, with 14 bases between the two germline ends. Written as DNA, the CDR3 is TGTGCCAGCAGTTTATCGGCGGGGGCCGTCACCTACGAGCAGTACTTC. Translated: CASSLSAGAVTYEQYF.

The CDR3 reads CASSESGGNTDTQYF. CDR3 bases: TGCGCCAGCAGTGAGTCTGGGGGGAACACAGATACGCAGTATTTT. This chain joins TRBV10-1 and TRBJ2-3; D is perhaps TRBD2 (6 bases). Germline V lookup: CDR1 WNHNN, CDR2 SYGVQD (reference sequence). With 0 bases removed from V and 2 bases from J, the gap between germline ends came to 9 bases. The CDR3 has 15 residues.

The chain combines TRBV9 with TRBJ1-2, with D maybe TRBD1 (5 bases). V lost 2 bases to trimming and J lost 8 bases, with 19 bases between them. Germline V gene lookup returns CDR1 SGDLS and CDR2 YYNGEE. The CDR3 loop spans 15 amino acids. CDR3 DNA: TGTGCCAGCAGCGTTTCTCGGGGGGATCTACGGGGCTACACCTTC. Residues: CASSVSRGDLRGYTF.

This chain joins TRBV9 and TRBJ2-3, with 9 bases identical to TRBD1. The CDR3 sequence is 14 residues long. CDR1 and CDR2 (germline): SGDLS, YYNGEE. V lost 4 bases and J lost 9; bases outside the gene matches: 9. This chain's CDR3 is CASSSSRDRETQYF. CDR3 coding DNA: TGTGCCAGCAGCTCTAGCCGGGACAGGGAGACGCAGTATTTT.

This clone has only one observation. Other DNA sequences in the sample encode the same CDR3. V usage is TRBV5-1 and J usage is TRBJ2-5; possible D gene TRBD2, 7 bases. Germline V gives CDR1 SGHRS, CDR2 YFSETQ. The CDR3 is 14 residues long. Trimming took off 4 bases at V and 7 bases at J, with 17 bases between the two ends. CDR3 loop: CASSPGGQGTTQYF. DNA of the CDR3: TGCGCCAGCAGCCCCGGGGGGCAGGGGACGACCCAGTACTTC.

V usage is TRBV18 and J usage is TRBJ2-5, with 7 nucleotides matching TRBD2. Germline CDR1 is KGHSH and CDR2 is LQKENI. The CDR3 contains 14 residues. V shed 3 bases, J shed 5 bases, and the junction held 6 bases outside the gene matches. In nucleotides, the CDR3 is TGTGCCAGCTCACCGAGAGGGGAGGGCGAGACCCAGTACTTC. Its translation: CASSPRGEGETQYF.